Listed here is a single TCR beta chain. Its antigen is undetermined. The sample originates from a study of T cell responses to AZD1222 COVID-19 vaccine. The ends lost 7 bases at V and 0 bases at J; junction bases unmatched: 3. There are 14 residues in the CDR3. The germline CDR1 and CDR2 sequences are SQVTM and ANQGSEA. The protocol was immunoSEQ multiplex PCR, while the TCRdb copy is restricted to in-frame clones and leaves out a portion. The table has just under 150,000 clones, over 85% seen once. Broader study findings: There were repertoire samples only from the period after the peak T cell response. White British donors predominated, females outnumbered males, and clonal diversity was possibly underestimated. Researchers report vaccine-associated CD4 TCRs spanning spike, with dominance at 160-218 and 743-854.

This receptor was taken from an adult who received the AZD1222 COVID-19 vaccine. This sample comprised peripheral blood, obtained 28 days after the second AZD1222 dose. The rearrangement uses TRBV29-1 and TRBJ1-3, with 10 positions matching TRBD1. The CDR3 sequence is CSAGTGVSGNTIYF. CDR3 nucleotide sequence: TGCAGCGCCGGGACAGGGGTCTCTGGAAACACCATATATTTT. The whole variable domain, remainder taken from reference TRBV29-1 and TRBJ1-3, is SAVISQKPSRDICQRGTSLTIQCQVDSQVTMMFWYRQQPGQSLTLIATANQGSEATYESGFVIDKFPISRPNLTFSTLTVSNMSPEDSSIYLCSAGTGVSGNTIYFGEGSWLTVV.